Below are 27 T cell receptor beta chains sequenced from a single sample in a study of CD8 T cells in Susac syndrome. When the RNA was reverse transcribed, random hexamers were used with an input of 0.5 to 1 ug. TCRdb used MiXCR to reprocess the immunoSEQ multiplex PCR reads, holding one entry per CDR3 protein. The sample has 140,000 to 150,000 distinct CDR3 sequences, roughly 95% seen once. Specimen: CD4+ T cells from PBMCs. Receptor source: a human donor with multiple sclerosis.

The chain uses TRBV7-2 and TRBJ2-1; 9 nucleotides line up with TRBD2. Germline CDR1 reads SGHTA; CDR2 reads FQGNSA. The CDR3 length is 18 residues. V shed 1 base, J shed 4 bases, and the junction held 11 bases outside the gene matches. Written as DNA, the CDR3 is TGTGCCAGCAGCTTAGGGGAGCTAGCGGGACTGGGGTACAATGAGCAGTTCTTC. As protein: CASSLGELAGLGYNEQFF.

This chain uses TRBV5-1 with TRBJ2-3, with 7 positions matching TRBD1. Trimming at V came to 4 bases and at J to 1 base, leaving 15 bases not matched to a gene. The CDR3 is 18 amino acids. Germline CDR1 SGHRS, CDR2 YFSETQ. The CDR3 sequence is CASSRWSLQGTGTDTQYF. For the CDR3, the DNA is TGCGCCAGCAGCCGGTGGTCCTTACAGGGGACGGGCACAGATACGCAGTATTTT. The whole variable domain, remainder taken from reference TRBV5-1 and TRBJ2-3, is KAGVTQTPRYLIKTRGQQVTLSCSPISGHRSVSWYQQTPGQGLQFLFEYFSETQRNKGNFPGRFSGRQFSNSRSEMNVSTLELGDSALYLCASSRWSLQGTGTDTQYFGPGTRLTVL.

Here the CDR3 DNA reads TGCAGTGCTAGAGGGACTAGCGGGGGGGCCTACAATGAGCAGTTCTTC. This gives the protein CSARGTSGGAYNEQFF. The V and J genes are TRBV20-1 and TRBJ2-1; TRBD2 matches 15 bases. The CDR3 loop spans 16 amino acids. V lost 1 base to trimming and J lost 2 bases; unmatched junction nucleotides: 0. Germline loops: CDR1 DFQATT, CDR2 SNEGSKA (reference sequence).

The rearrangement joins TRBV20-1 to TRBJ2-6; D is unclear. V was shortened by 3 bases and J by 4 bases, with 16 bases between the two germline ends. CDR1 is DFQATT and CDR2 is SNEGSKA in the germline V gene (reference sequence). The CDR3 has 16 residues. CDR3 in amino acids: CSARGTAEMGANVLTF. The CDR3 DNA reads TGCAGTGCTAGGGGTACGGCCGAAATGGGGGCCAACGTCCTGACTTTC.

The V call is TRBV18, the J call TRBJ1-1; weak D call: TRBD1 (5 bases). CDR3 length: 13 residues. V was shortened by 5 bases and J by 8 bases, with 15 bases between the two germline ends. Germline CDR1 KGHSH, CDR2 LQKENI. This chain's CDR3 is CASSIGEGMEAFF. The CDR3 DNA reads as TGTGCCAGCTCAATAGGGGAGGGGATGGAAGCTTTCTTT. The whole variable domain, remainder taken from reference TRBV18 and TRBJ1-1, is NAGVMQNPRHLVRRRGQEARLRCSPMKGHSHVYWYRQLPEEGLKFMVYLQKENIIDESGMPKERFSAEFPKEGPSILRIQQVVRGDSAAYFCASSIGEGMEAFFGQGTRLTVV.

The J gene is TRBJ2-7, the V gene TRBV7-2; a possible D gene is TRBD2 (6 bases). Germline lookup yields CDR1 SGHTA and CDR2 FQGNSA. The CDR3 loop spans 15 amino acids. V gave up 2 bases and J gave up 4 bases, with 15 bases separating them. The CDR3 DNA is TGTGCCAGCAGCTTAAGTAGTTCGGCGGGGTACGAGCAGTACTTC. Amino acid sequence: CASSLSSSAGYEQYF.

The rearrangement links TRBV9 to TRBJ1-2; D is unclear. This CDR3 has 12 residues. Germline V gene data show CDR1 as SGDLS and CDR2 as YYNGEE. Between the trimmed V and J ends, which lost 7 bases and 2 bases, there was a span of 9 bases. For the CDR3, the DNA is TGTGCCAGCTTTAGGGAGAACTATGGCTACACCTTC. It specifies CASFRENYGYTF.

The chain joins TRBV5-4 to TRBJ2-5; perhaps TRBD1 as D (5 bases). There are 14 residues in the CDR3. Trimming took 7 bases from V and 2 from J, leaving 15 bases between them. Germline V gene lookup returns CDR1 SGHNT and CDR2 YYREEE (reference sequence). The CDR3 region has the DNA TGTGCCAGCTCCTACGACAGTACTCAAGAGACCCAGTACTTC. Translated: CASSYDSTQETQYF.

The chain has TRBV4-2 and TRBJ1-1; D is uncertain. The germline gives CDR1 LGHNA, CDR2 YNFKEQ. Between the trimmed V and J ends, which lost 0 bases and 0 bases, there was a span of 8 bases. The CDR3 is 15 residues long. The CDR3: CASSQERSMNTEAFF. The CDR3 coding sequence is TGTGCCAGCAGCCAAGAACGCAGTATGAACACTGAAGCTTTCTTT.

The V and J genes are TRBV7-9 and TRBJ2-7; no clear D gene. The length of the CDR3 is 14 residues. The V gene's germline CDR1 is SEHNR and CDR2 FQNEAQ (reference sequence). V lost 2 bases to trimming and J lost 1 base, with 9 bases between them. CDR3 DNA: TGTGCCAGCAGCTTAACCCAGGAATCCTACGAGCAGTACTTC. Its protein product is CASSLTQESYEQYF.

The J gene is TRBJ2-1, the V gene TRBV7-9, with a tentative D call TRBD2 (6 bases). Germline V gene lookup returns CDR1 SEHNR and CDR2 FQNEAQ (reference sequence). The V end was cut by 1 base, the J end by 4 bases, with 17 bases between. This CDR3 spans 17 amino acids. The CDR3 reads CASSLVVQRALYNEQFF. In DNA, the CDR3 is TGTGCCAGCAGCTTAGTTGTCCAGCGGGCCCTATACAATGAGCAGTTCTTC.

This sequence joins TRBV20-1 and TRBJ1-6; no clear D gene. The germline V and J ends were trimmed by 3 bases and 5 bases, with 11 bases remaining between them. The CDR3 has 14 amino acids. CDR1 is DFQATT, CDR2 SNEGSKA, per germline (reference sequence). CDR3: CSASIGLDNSPLHF. The DNA for the CDR3 is TGCAGTGCTAGTATCGGTTTGGATAATTCACCCCTCCACTTT.

V gene TRBV15 combines with J gene TRBJ2-1; D is undetermined. Germline V gives CDR1 LNHNV, CDR2 YYDKDF (reference sequence). Trimming left V 5 bases short and J 10 bases short, with 12 bases between. This CDR3 is built from 12 residues. The chain's CDR3 is CATSLLSGEQFF. CDR3 coding DNA: TGTGCCACCAGCCTCTTAAGTGGAGAGCAGTTCTTC.

CDR3 in amino acids: CSVALGTGGTGELFF. In DNA, the CDR3 is TGCAGCGTTGCGCTTGGGACAGGGGGAACCGGGGAGCTGTTTTTT. The chain couples TRBV29-1 to TRBJ2-2; 11 bases fit TRBD1. This CDR3 region has 15 residues. Germline values: CDR1 SQVTM, CDR2 ANQGSEA. V lost 4 bases to trimming and J lost 5 bases; unmatched junction nucleotides: 6.

V usage is TRBV3-1 and J usage is TRBJ2-7; D is perhaps TRBD1 (5 bases). Germline CDR1 LGHDT, CDR2 YNNKEL (reference sequence). The CDR3 consists of 12 residues. The V and J ends lost 4 bases and 6 bases respectively, with 10 bases between them. CDR3 sequence reads: CASSPQGGEQYF. The CDR3 nucleotides are TGTGCCAGCAGCCCCCAGGGCGGCGAGCAGTACTTC.

The rearrangement joins TRBV3-1 to TRBJ1-3; no reliable D call. With 1 base removed from V and 0 bases from J, the gap between germline ends came to 4 bases. The germline gives CDR1 LGHDT, CDR2 YNNKEL (reference sequence). The CDR3 runs to 14 residues. The CDR3 loop reads CASSQGTSGNTIYF. The CDR3 bases are TGTGCCAGCAGCCAAGGTACCTCTGGAAACACCATATATTTT.

V usage is TRBV20-1 and J usage is TRBJ2-3, with TRBD1 matching over 11 bases. There are 13 residues in the CDR3. CDR1 is DFQATT and CDR2 is SNEGSKA in the germline V gene (reference sequence). V shed 3 bases and J 9 bases; nucleotides not matched to a gene: 5. CDR3 nucleotides: TGCAGTGCTAGGGACAGGGGGCTTGAAACGCAGTATTTT. This codes for CSARDRGLETQYF.

The V and J genes are TRBV9 and TRBJ1-6; D is undetermined. From germline, CDR1 is SGDLS and CDR2 YYNGEE. Trimming stripped 0 bases from V and 10 bases from J, with 11 bases between. This CDR3 region has 14 residues. The CDR3 spells CASSVARGGSPLHF. CDR3 DNA sequence: TGTGCCAGCAGCGTAGCTCGAGGAGGATCACCCCTCCACTTT.

This chain uses TRBV24-1 with TRBJ2-1; 14 nucleotides agree with TRBD2. This CDR3 comprises 15 residues. The junction had 2 bases not matched to a gene; V was cut back by 4 bases and J by 7 bases. Looked up from germline, CDR1 is KGHDR and CDR2 is SFDVKD. The CDR3, as DNA: TGTGCCACCAGTGACTGGACTAGCGGGGGGAATGAGCAGTTCTTC. Amino acid sequence: CATSDWTSGGNEQFF.

Only a few counts were recorded for this clonotype. V is TRBV24-1 and J is TRBJ2-1; the match to TRBD2 covers 8 bases. Germline V gene lookup returns CDR1 KGHDR and CDR2 SFDVKD. V shed 3 bases, J shed 1 base, and the junction held 4 bases outside the gene matches. CDR3 length: 16 residues. The CDR3 nucleotides read TGTGCCACCAGTGATCAAAGCGGGAGTTCCTACAATGAGCAGTTCTTC. Translated: CATSDQSGSSYNEQFF.

The chain carries TRBV28 and TRBJ2-7; the match to TRBD2 covers 12 bases. The germline gives CDR1 MDHEN, CDR2 SYDVKM. The length of the CDR3 is 17 residues. V was pared by 5 bases and J by 1 base, with 9 bases of the junction left unmatched. CDR3 in DNA: TGTGCCAGCAGTCCTCCCCCGACTAGCGGGAGATCCTACGAGCAGTACTTC. Encoded protein: CASSPPPTSGRSYEQYF.

V usage is TRBV28 and J usage is TRBJ1-5, with D perhaps TRBD1 (5 bases). Trimming stripped 6 bases from V and 0 bases from J, with 24 bases between. There are 19 residues in the CDR3. Germline CDR1 reads MDHEN; CDR2 reads SYDVKM. CDR3 residues: CASRPVPHHGQFSNQPQHF. The CDR3, as DNA: TGTGCCAGCAGGCCGGTCCCGCATCACGGACAATTTAGCAATCAGCCCCAGCATTTT.

V gene TRBV23-1 combines with J gene TRBJ1-2; no firm D call. TRBV23-1 is filed as an ORF, its function uncertain. This CDR3 comprises 15 residues. V was trimmed by 0 bases and J by 6 bases, leaving 14 bases between them. The CDR3 sequence: CASSQSPLAGDGYTF. As DNA, the CDR3 is TGCGCCAGCAGTCAATCGCCCCTTGCAGGAGATGGCTACACCTTC.

The chain combines TRBV5-1 with TRBJ2-7; 8 bases align to TRBD1. The CDR3 length is 12 residues. Germline CDR1 is SGHRS and CDR2 is YFSETQ. After removal of 3 bases from V and 6 bases from J, the junction contained 2 bases not matched to a gene. The CDR3 DNA follows: TGCGCCAGCAGCTGGCAGGGGGCCGAGCAGTACTTC. It is translated as CASSWQGAEQYF.

The chain has TRBV7-2 and TRBJ1-4; D remains ambiguous. Germline CDR1 and CDR2: SGHTA and FQGNSA. The CDR3 is 14 amino acids. Deletions cut 4 bases from V and 7 bases from J, with 13 bases between. The CDR3 region has the DNA TGTGCCAGCAGCTATGGACCTGGTGTTGAAAAACTGTTTTTT. This encodes CASSYGPGVEKLFF.

The chain combines TRBV28 with TRBJ2-3; 7 bases map to TRBD2. This CDR3 has 14 residues. The germline V gene encodes CDR1 MDHEN and CDR2 SYDVKM. Trimming cost V 10 bases and J 0 bases; bases outside gene matches: 7. The CDR3 DNA sequence: TGTGCCACCGGCACGGGAGGCAGCACAGATACGCAGTATTTT. It yields the protein CATGTGGSTDTQYF. The variable domain in full, with the rest retrieved from reference TRBV28 and TRBJ2-3, is DVKVTQSSRYLVKRTGEKVFLECVQDMDHENMFWYRQDPGLGLRLIYFSYDVKMKEKGDIPEGYSVSREKKERFSLILESASTNQTSMYLCATGTGGSTDTQYFGPGTRLTVL.

The genes are TRBV29-1 and TRBJ1-1, with D possibly matching TRBD1 (5 bases). CDR1 is SQVTM, CDR2 ANQGSEA, per germline. This CDR3 has 15 residues. V was trimmed by 1 base and J by 0 bases, leaving 12 bases between them. Here the CDR3 reads CSVEGSGTLNTEAFF. The CDR3 coding sequence is TGCAGCGTTGAAGGGTCAGGGACTTTGAACACTGAAGCTTTCTTT.